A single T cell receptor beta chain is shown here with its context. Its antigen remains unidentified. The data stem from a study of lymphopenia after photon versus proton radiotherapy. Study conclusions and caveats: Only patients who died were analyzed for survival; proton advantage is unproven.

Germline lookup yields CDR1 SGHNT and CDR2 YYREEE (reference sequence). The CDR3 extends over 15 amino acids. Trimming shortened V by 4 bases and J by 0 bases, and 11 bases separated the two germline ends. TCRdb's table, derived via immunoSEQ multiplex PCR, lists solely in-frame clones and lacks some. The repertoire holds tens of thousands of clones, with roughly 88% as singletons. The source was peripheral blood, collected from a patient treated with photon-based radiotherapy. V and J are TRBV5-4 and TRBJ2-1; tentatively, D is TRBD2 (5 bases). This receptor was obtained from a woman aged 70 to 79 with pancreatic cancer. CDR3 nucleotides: TGTGCCAGCAGCCCACGAGCGGACTCCTACAATGAGCAGTTCTTC. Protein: CASSPRADSYNEQFF.